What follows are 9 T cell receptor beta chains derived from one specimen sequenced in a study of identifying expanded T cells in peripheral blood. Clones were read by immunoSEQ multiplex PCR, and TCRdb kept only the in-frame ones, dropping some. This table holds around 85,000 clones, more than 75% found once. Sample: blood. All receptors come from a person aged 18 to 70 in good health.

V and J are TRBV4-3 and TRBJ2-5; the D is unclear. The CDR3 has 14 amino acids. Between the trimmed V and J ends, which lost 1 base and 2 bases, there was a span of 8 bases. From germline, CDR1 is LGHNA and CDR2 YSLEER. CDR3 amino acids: CASSQAIQQETQYF. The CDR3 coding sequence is TGCGCCAGCAGCCAAGCTATACAGCAAGAGACCCAGTACTTC.

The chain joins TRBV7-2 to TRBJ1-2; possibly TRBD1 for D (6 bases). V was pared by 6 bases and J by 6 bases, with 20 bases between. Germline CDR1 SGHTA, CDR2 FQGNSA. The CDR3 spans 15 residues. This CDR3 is CASRPVRRTADGYTF. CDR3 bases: TGTGCCAGCAGACCCGTGAGGAGGACAGCCGATGGCTACACCTTC. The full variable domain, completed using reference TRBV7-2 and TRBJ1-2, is GAGVSQSPSNKVTEKGKDVELRCDPISGHTALYWYRQSLGQGLEFLIYFQGNSAPDKSGLPSDRFSAERTGGSVSTLTIQRTQQEDSAVYLCASRPVRRTADGYTFGSGTRLTVV.

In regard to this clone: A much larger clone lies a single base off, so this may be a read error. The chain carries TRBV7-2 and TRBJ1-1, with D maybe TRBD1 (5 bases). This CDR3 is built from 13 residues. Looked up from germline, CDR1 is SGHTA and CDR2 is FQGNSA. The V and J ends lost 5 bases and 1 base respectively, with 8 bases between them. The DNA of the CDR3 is TGTGCCAGCAGCCCTACAGGGAACACTGAAGCTTTCTTT. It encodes CASSPTGNTEAFF.

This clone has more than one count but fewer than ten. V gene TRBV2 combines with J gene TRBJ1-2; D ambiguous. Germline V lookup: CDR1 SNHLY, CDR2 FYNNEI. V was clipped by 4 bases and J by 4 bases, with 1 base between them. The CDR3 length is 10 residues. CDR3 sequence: CASSAYGYTF. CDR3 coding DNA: TGTGCCAGCAGTGCCTATGGCTACACCTTC.

The CDR3 loop reads CASSGGRSYNEQFF. The CDR3 DNA follows: TGTGCCAGTAGTGGGGGACGGTCCTACAATGAGCAGTTCTTC. J is TRBJ2-1 and V is TRBV19; D tentatively fits TRBD1 or TRBD2 (5 bases each). This CDR3 region has 14 residues. The ends were cut back, 5 bases at V and 1 base at J, with 9 bases in the middle. Germline V gene sequence: CDR1 LNHDA, CDR2 SQIVND (reference sequence).

The CDR3 loop is CASSLGPGHPNTEAFF. CDR3 sequence (DNA): TGTGCCAGCAGCTTGGGCCCAGGACATCCGAACACTGAAGCTTTCTTT. The chain uses TRBV7-9 and TRBJ1-1, with D tentatively TRBD1 (5 bases). The CDR3 totals 16 residues. The ends were cut back, 3 bases at V and 1 base at J, with 15 bases in the middle. Germline CDR1 SEHNR, CDR2 FQNEAQ (reference sequence).

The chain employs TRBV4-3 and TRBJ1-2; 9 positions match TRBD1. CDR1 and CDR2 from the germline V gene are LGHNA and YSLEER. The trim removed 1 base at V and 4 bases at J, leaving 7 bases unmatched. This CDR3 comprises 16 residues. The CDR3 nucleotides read TGCGCCAGCAGCCAAGGAGGGGGGACAGGGACCTATGGCTACACCTTC. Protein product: CASSQGGGTGTYGYTF.

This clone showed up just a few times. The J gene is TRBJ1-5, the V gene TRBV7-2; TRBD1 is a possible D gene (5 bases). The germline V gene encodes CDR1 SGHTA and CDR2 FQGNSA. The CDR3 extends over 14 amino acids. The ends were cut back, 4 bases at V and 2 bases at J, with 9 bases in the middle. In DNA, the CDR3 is TGTGCCAGCAGCTCTGACAGTGGCAATCAGCCCCAGCATTTT. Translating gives CASSSDSGNQPQHF.

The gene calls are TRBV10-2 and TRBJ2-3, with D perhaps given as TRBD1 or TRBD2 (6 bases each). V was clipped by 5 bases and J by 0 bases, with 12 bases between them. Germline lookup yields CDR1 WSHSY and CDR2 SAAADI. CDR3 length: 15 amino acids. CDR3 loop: CASSWRGASTDTQYF. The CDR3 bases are TGCGCCAGCAGTTGGAGGGGGGCTAGCACAGATACGCAGTATTTT.